Presented here are 14 T cell receptor beta chains from one specimen sequenced in a study of graft-versus-host responses after intestinal transplantation. These receptors' targets are unknown. Assay: immunoSEQ multiplex PCR; the TCRdb copy retains only in-frame clones and omits some. The table has approximately 85,000 clones, around 93% seen once; the top ten hold 0.95% to 1.3%. Specimen: unstimulated CD8+ T cells sorted from spleen or lymph node cells, collected before transplant. The receptors were sampled from a human donor who was the organ donor for an intestinal transplant.

This chain uses TRBV5-4 with TRBJ1-2; 7 bases are a match to TRBD1. This CDR3 region has 16 residues. V shed 0 bases, J shed 3 bases, and the junction held 8 bases outside the gene matches. CDR1 and CDR2 from the germline V gene are SGHNT and YYREEE (reference sequence). CDR3 residues: CASSLDRGLSYYGYTF. CDR3 coding DNA: TGTGCCAGCAGCTTGGACAGGGGCCTTAGCTACTATGGCTACACCTTC.

The chain has TRBV28 and TRBJ1-5; tentative D call: TRBD1 (5 bases). Trimming left V 11 bases short and J 0 bases short, with 14 bases between. Germline V gene lookup returns CDR1 MDHEN and CDR2 SYDVKM. The CDR3 has 14 amino acids. CDR3 coding DNA: TGTGCCGTCGGGGGAGGGAATAGCAATCAGCCCCAGCATTTT. Translated, it gives CAVGGGNSNQPQHF.

This chain uses TRBV7-9 with TRBJ2-1, with TRBD2 as a possible D gene (5 bases). CDR1 is SEHNR, CDR2 FQNEAQ, per germline (reference sequence). This CDR3 has 11 residues. The CDR3 loop is CAVGENNEQFF. The CDR3 bases are TGTGCTGTCGGGGAAAACAATGAGCAGTTCTTC.

This rearrangement joins TRBV27 to TRBJ1-1; possibly TRBD1 for D (5 bases). The germline V gene encodes CDR1 MNHEY and CDR2 SMNVEV (reference sequence). CDR3 length: 15 amino acids. Trimming took off 5 bases at V and 0 bases at J, with 13 bases between the two ends. CDR3 sequence: CASSPREGLNTEAFF. CDR3 nucleotide sequence: TGTGCCAGCAGTCCCCGGGAGGGGCTGAACACTGAAGCTTTCTTT.

V and J are TRBV27 and TRBJ2-1; 8 nucleotides agree with TRBD2. Germline V gene data show CDR1 as MNHEY and CDR2 as SMNVEV (reference sequence). V trimming: 4 bases; J trimming: 8 bases; junction bases outside the gene matches: 10. The CDR3 extends over 15 amino acids. The chain's CDR3 is CASSWNFGGGDEQFF. The CDR3 nucleotides read TGTGCCAGCAGTTGGAACTTCGGGGGGGGAGATGAGCAGTTCTTC.

This clone was found once. The chain recombines TRBV7-2 with TRBJ2-3, with 7 bases identical to TRBD2. V gave up 5 bases and J gave up 2 bases; unmatched junction bases: 7. CDR1 and CDR2 from the germline V gene are SGHTA and FQGNSA. The CDR3 is 15 residues long. CDR3 sequence reads: CASSSGTTSTDTQYF. As DNA, the CDR3 is TGTGCCAGCAGCAGCGGGACTACTTCCACAGATACGCAGTATTTT.

The V and J genes are TRBV27 and TRBJ2-1; perhaps TRBD2 as D (7 bases). CDR3 length: 15 amino acids. Trimming cost V 8 bases and J 2 bases, with 16 bases left between them. The germline CDR1 and CDR2 sequences are MNHEY and SMNVEV (reference sequence). The CDR3 DNA reads TGTGCCAGCCGGCGGGGGCAGGGGACCTACAATGAGCAGTTCTTC. It translates to CASRRGQGTYNEQFF.

CDR3 protein: CASSLNPRWGSYEQYF. DNA for the CDR3: TGTGCCAGCAGCCTCAACCCCCGATGGGGCTCCTACGAGCAGTACTTC. The V and J genes are TRBV11-3 and TRBJ2-5; D call uncertain. The J call may be wrong; the DNA end is better matched by TRBJ2-7. The CDR3 spans 16 residues. From germline, CDR1 is SGHNT and CDR2 YENEEA.

The chain links TRBV10-3 to TRBJ1-2; 9 nucleotides match TRBD1. The germline CDR1 and CDR2 sequences are ENHRY and SYGVKD. Trimming removed 6 bases from V and 7 bases from J; junction bases left unmatched: 6. The CDR3 is 13 amino acids. This CDR3 is CAIRRTGEVGYTF. Written as DNA, the CDR3 is TGTGCCATCAGACGGACAGGGGAGGTTGGCTACACCTTC.

The chain has TRBV15 and TRBJ1-2, with TRBD1 matching 7 bases. Germline CDR1 and CDR2: LNHNV and YYDKDF (reference sequence). CDR3 length: 16 amino acids. Unmatched junction bases numbered 9, after V lost 3 bases and J lost 2 bases. CDR3 sequence (DNA): TGTGCCACCAGCAGCGCCTACAGGGGTCTAAACTATGGCTACACCTTC. Its translation is CATSSAYRGLNYGYTF.

The chain is built from TRBV7-9 and TRBJ2-2, with 11 bases identical to TRBD2. V trimming: 5 bases; J trimming: 1 base; junction bases outside the gene matches: 9. This CDR3 is 18 amino acids long. CDR1 SEHNR and CDR2 FQNEAQ come from the germline V gene (reference sequence). CDR3 coding DNA: TGTGCCAGCAGCCAACCACCGGGACTAGCGGAGAACACCGGGGAGCTGTTTTTT. Translation: CASSQPPGLAENTGELFF.

For the CDR3, the DNA is TGCGCCAGCAGCTTATGGGGCGGAGTGCTGGGTCCCCACGAGCAGTACTTC. Its translation: CASSLWGGVLGPHEQYF. The chain has TRBV5-1 and TRBJ2-7; the D gene is possibly TRBD1 (5 bases). There are 17 residues in the CDR3. The germline V gene has CDR1 SGHRS and CDR2 YFSETQ. V lost 2 bases to trimming and J lost 5 bases, with 23 bases between them. Filled out from reference TRBV5-1 and TRBJ2-7, the complete variable domain reads KAGVTQTPRYLIKTRGQQVTLSCSPISGHRSVSWYQQTPGQGLQFLFEYFSETQRNKGNFPGRFSGRQFSNSRSEMNVSTLELGDSALYLCASSLWGGVLGPHEQYFGPGTRLTVT.

V and J are TRBV19 and TRBJ1-2; D unresolved. CDR1 is LNHDA, CDR2 SQIVND, per germline (reference sequence). Trimming left V 2 bases short and J 4 bases short, with 8 bases between. The CDR3 is made up of 13 amino acids. The CDR3: CASSISGTYGYTF. The CDR3 region has the DNA TGTGCCAGTAGTATATCAGGAACCTATGGCTACACCTTC.

This rearrangement joins TRBV11-2 to TRBJ2-7; D is unresolved. Trimming cost V 5 bases and J 5 bases, with 19 bases left between them. CDR1 is SGHAT, CDR2 FQNNGV, per germline. The CDR3 extends over 15 amino acids. CDR3 amino acids: CASSPPSVGLHEQYF. For the CDR3, the DNA is TGTGCCAGCAGCCCCCCTTCTGTCGGTTTGCACGAGCAGTACTTC.